The rows below give T cell receptor beta chains drawn from one sample of a study of cytomegalovirus exposure and HLA in healthy donors. Some clones are missing from TCRdb's copy, which holds only in-frame ones; the method was immunoSEQ multiplex PCR. The sample has around 45,000 clones, about half seen once. Sample: PBMCs. The receptor source for this set is a man between 60 and 75 years old in good health and CMV-seronegative. The conserved cysteine and the conserved F or W are not part of the CDR3 here.

V	length	J	CDR3
TRBV11-1	12	TRBJ2-7	ASSLDRVNYEQY
TRBV6-1	12	TRBJ1-1	ASSGQGAYTEAF
TRBV5-1	12	TRBJ2-1	ASSLSQLRNEQF
TRBV5-1	12	TRBJ2-5	ASSLGQTEETQY
TRBV7-9	12	TRBJ1-2	ASSSGTGTGGYT
TRBV5-1	12	TRBJ2-7	ASSGLPGAYEQY
TRBV5-4	14	TRBJ1-2	ASSVAGQGRNYGYT
TRBV5-4	15	TRBJ2-3	ASRAGTRGILSDTQY
TRBV27	11	TRBJ2-5	ASKAGVGETQY
TRBV6-5	13	TRBJ1-1	ASSYLGGRNTEAF
TRBV6-1	12	TRBJ1-2	ASSSDRGVYGYT
TRBV29-1	11	TRBJ1-2	SVEDRFNYGYT
TRBV6-1	15	TRBJ2-4	ASSEALSRGPGSIQY
TRBV30	9	TRBJ2-1	AAGDRDEQF
TRBV6-1	12	TRBJ2-7	ASSSGLADYEQY
TRBV4-3	15	TRBJ2-5	ASSQGRTSGREETQY
TRBV15	12	TRBJ1-2	ATRASRAPYGYT
TRBV5-4	13	TRBJ2-2	ASSLGGSPAGELF
TRBV29-1	11	TRBJ2-7	SVALAGAGEQY
TRBV18	10	TRBJ1-1	ASSVDRVEAF
TRBV28	12	TRBJ1-3	ASTPGVSGNTIY
TRBV11-2	14	TRBJ2-1	ASRSKGTAAYNEQF
TRBV25-1	15	TRBJ2-3	ASSATRLGQQADTQY
TRBV28	12	TRBJ2-7	ASRSGTGGGEQY
TRBV14	11	TRBJ2-7	ASSQIWSGEQY
TRBV4-3	12	TRBJ1-2	ASSQDRQGLSYT
TRBV14	13	TRBJ2-7	ASSPSSGSWNEQY
TRBV5-1	12	TRBJ2-1	ASSLGTIYNEQF
TRBV4-3	13	TRBJ1-1	ASSRRLGMNTEAF
TRBV11-2	12	TRBJ2-7	ASSLVQVGYEQY
TRBV28	13	TRBJ1-5	ASRTGGLRGQPQH
TRBV15	13	TRBJ1-2	ATSRDRGTGIGYT
TRBV11-2	13	TRBJ2-1	ASSPLAGKKNEQF
TRBV29-1	13	TRBJ2-7	SVEGGASGGYEQY
TRBV6-5	10	TRBJ1-4	ASSYSGSGLF
TRBV30	12	TRBJ2-5	AWRRGGVQETQY
TRBV7-2	13	TRBJ2-3	ASSFSGRRTDTQY
TRBV7-8	13	TRBJ2-7	ASSETTGGNQRQY
TRBV7-8	10	TRBJ1-1	ASSLRYREAF
TRBV10-3	12	TRBJ2-1	AISVQGAYNEQF
TRBV5-4	10	TRBJ2-1	ASSSRLTEQF